This TCR beta chain was documented in a study of T cell responses to AZD1222 COVID-19 vaccine. The wider study: Some second doses came at about 4 weeks and others at about 12 weeks; these were pooled.

Trimming took off 0 bases at V and 9 bases at J, with 12 bases between the two ends. The germline CDR1 and CDR2 sequences are MGHRA and YSYEKL. The CDR3 is 14 residues long. Assay: immunoSEQ multiplex PCR; the TCRdb copy retains only in-frame clones and omits some. The data contain 80,000 or so clones, 87% of them singletons. Points from the study as a whole: Reportedly, nearly half of unique spike TCRs recognized epitopes outside B.1.351/B.1.1.7 mutations. Only after the peak T cell response were repertoires sampled. Vaccine-related CD4 TCRs covered spike, predominating at 160-218 and 743-854.

Concerning this clone: As yet, its antigen is unknown.

The origin of this receptor is an adult in good health. The starting material was peripheral blood, obtained on day 0 of AZD1222 vaccination. This chain joins TRBV4-1 and TRBJ2-1; D is tentatively TRBD1 or TRBD2 (5 bases each). The CDR3, as DNA: TGCGCCAGCAGCCAAGATGTGGGGGAACCTGAGCAGTTCTTC. Its protein product is CASSQDVGEPEQFF.